In its sample, the clone carrying this TCR beta chain was seen many times. Its antigen is undetermined. Each cDNA held unique molecular identifiers, and template switching gave it a universal primer site. TCRdb recomputed calls from the 5' RACE reads with MiXCR, one row per CDR3 protein. The sample lists about 920,000 distinct CDR3 sequences; approximately 13% were seen once. Healthy Caucasians supplied all donations. Germline V gene sequence: CDR1 SGDLS, CDR2 YYNGEE. V shed 2 bases and J shed 0 bases, with 4 bases lying between them. The length of the CDR3 is 13 residues. The data stem from a study of identical twins. Study observations and caveats: Fewer insertions were carried by abundant cord blood beta clonotypes, but none was seen in memory repertoires. Invariant T cells like MAIT and iNKT could partly confound the zero-insertion analyses.

Another study also made use of these data, one on yellow fever vaccine responses in identical twins.

The sequenced material came from PBMCs. This chain links TRBV9 with TRBJ2-3; D unresolved. This sequence was found in a woman between 18 and 30 years old in good health. Here the CDR3 reads CASSVLSTDTQYF. CDR3 nucleotides: TGTGCCAGCAGCGTCCTCAGCACAGATACGCAGTATTTT.